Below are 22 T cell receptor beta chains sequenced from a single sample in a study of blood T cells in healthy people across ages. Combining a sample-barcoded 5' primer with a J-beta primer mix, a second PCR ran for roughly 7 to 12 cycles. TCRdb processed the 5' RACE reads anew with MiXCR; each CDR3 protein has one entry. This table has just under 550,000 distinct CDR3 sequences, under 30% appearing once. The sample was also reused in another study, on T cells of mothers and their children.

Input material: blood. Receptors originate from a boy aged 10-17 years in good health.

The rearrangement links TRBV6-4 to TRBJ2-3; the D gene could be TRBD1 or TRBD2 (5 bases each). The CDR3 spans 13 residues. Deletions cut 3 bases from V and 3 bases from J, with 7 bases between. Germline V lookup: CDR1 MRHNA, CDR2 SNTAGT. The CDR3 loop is CASSEGETDTQYF. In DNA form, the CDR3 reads TGTGCCAGCAGTGAGGGGGAAACAGATACGCAGTATTTT.

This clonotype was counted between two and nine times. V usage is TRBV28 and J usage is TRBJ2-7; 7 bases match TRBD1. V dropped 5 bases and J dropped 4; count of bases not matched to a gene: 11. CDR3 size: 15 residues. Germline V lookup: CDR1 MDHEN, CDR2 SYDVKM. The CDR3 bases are TGTGCCAGCAGTCCTCCCCGGACAGGTTCGTACGAGCAGTACTTC. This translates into CASSPPRTGSYEQYF.

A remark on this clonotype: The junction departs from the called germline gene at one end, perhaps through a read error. Here the CDR3 DNA reads TGTGCCAGCAGTTCTTTTAGACTAGCCGACCAAGAGACCCGGTACTTC. Its protein product is CASSSFRLADQETRYF. The J gene is TRBJ2-5, the V gene TRBV28; TRBD2 aligns across 7 bases. The CDR3 has 16 residues. Germline V CDR1 and CDR2: MDHEN, SYDVKM.

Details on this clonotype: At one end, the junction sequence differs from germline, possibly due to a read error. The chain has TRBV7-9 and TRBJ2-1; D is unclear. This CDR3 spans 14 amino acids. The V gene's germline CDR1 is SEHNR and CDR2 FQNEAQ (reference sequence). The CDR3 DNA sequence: TGTGCCAGCAGACCCACAAGCTCCTACAATGAGCAGGTCTTC. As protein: CASRPTSSYNEQVF.

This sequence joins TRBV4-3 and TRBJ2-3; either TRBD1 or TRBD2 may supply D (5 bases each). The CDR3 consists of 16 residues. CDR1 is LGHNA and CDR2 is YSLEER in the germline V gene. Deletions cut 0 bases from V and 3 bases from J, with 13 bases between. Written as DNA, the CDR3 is TGCGCCAGCAGCCAAGATAGCGCAGGGCGGACAGATACGCAGTATTTT. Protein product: CASSQDSAGRTDTQYF.

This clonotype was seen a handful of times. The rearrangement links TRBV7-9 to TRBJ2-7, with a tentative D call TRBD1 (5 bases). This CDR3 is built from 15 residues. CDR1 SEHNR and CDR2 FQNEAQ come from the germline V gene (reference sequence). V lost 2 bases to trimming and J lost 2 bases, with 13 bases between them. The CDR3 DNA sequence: TGTGCCAGCAGCTTACCTGCAGGGAATCCCTACGAGCAGTACTTC. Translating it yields CASSLPAGNPYEQYF.

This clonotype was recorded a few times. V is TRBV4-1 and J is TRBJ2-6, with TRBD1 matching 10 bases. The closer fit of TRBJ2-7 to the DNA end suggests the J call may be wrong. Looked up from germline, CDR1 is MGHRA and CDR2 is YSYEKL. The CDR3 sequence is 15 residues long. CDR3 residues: CASSQPGQGYHEQYF. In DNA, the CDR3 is TGCGCCAGCAGCCAACCGGGACAGGGGTACCACGAGCAGTACTTC.

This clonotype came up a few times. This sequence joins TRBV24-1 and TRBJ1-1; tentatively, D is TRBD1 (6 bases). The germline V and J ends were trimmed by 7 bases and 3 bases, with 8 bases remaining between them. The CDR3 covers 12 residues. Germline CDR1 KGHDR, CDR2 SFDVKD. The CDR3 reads CATRGGDTEAFF. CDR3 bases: TGTGCCACCAGAGGGGGGGACACTGAAGCTTTCTTT.

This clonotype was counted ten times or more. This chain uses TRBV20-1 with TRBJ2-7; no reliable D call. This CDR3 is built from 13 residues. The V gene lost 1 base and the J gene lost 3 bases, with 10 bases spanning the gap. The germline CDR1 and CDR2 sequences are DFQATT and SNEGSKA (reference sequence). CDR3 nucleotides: TGCAGTGCTAGAGGAAGCCTAGACTACGAGCAGTACTTC. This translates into CSARGSLDYEQYF.

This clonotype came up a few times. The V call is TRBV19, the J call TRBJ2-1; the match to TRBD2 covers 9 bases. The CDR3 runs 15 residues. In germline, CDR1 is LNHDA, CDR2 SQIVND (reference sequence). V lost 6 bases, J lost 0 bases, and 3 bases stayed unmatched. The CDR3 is CASSQTSGSYNEQFF. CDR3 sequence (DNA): TGTGCCAGTAGCCAGACTAGCGGCTCCTACAATGAGCAGTTCTTC.

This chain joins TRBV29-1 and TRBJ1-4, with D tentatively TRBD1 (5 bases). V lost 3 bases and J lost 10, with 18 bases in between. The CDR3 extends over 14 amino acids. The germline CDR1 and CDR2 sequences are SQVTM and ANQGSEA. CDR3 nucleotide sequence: TGCAGCGTTGATGTGGGGACCTTATCTGGAAAACTGTTTTTT. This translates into CSVDVGTLSGKLFF.

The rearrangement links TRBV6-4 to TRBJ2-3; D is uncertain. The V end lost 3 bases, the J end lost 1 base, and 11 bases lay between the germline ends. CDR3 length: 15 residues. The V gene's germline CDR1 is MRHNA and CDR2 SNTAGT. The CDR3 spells CASSESGAGTDTQYF. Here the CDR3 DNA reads TGTGCCAGCAGTGAATCTGGCGCTGGCACAGATACGCAGTATTTT.

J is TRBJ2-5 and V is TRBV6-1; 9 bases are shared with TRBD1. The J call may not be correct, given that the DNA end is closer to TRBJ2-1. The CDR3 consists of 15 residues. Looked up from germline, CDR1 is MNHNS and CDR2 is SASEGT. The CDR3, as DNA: TGTGCCAGCAAATGGGACAGGGCTACCTACAATGAGCAGTTCTTC. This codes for CASKWDRATYNEQFF.

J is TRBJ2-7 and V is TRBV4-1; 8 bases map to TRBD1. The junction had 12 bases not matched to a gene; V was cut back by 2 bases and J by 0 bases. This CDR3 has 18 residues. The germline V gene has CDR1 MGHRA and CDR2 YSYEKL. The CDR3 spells CASSQIIPKTGDSYEQYF. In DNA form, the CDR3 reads TGCGCCAGCAGCCAAATAATACCGAAGACAGGGGACTCCTACGAGCAGTACTTC.

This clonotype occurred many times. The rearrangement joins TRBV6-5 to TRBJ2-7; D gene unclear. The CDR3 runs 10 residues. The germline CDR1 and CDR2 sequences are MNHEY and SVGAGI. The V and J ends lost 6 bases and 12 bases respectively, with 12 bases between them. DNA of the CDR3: TGTGCCAGCAGCTTTTCGGATCGGTACTTC. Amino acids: CASSFSDRYF.

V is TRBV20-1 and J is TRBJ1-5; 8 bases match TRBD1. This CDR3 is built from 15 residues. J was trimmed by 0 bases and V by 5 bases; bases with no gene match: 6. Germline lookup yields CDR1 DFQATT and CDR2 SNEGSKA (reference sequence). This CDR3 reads CSASTGGLSNQPQHF. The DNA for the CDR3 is TGCAGTGCTTCTACAGGGGGTCTTAGCAATCAGCCCCAGCATTTT.

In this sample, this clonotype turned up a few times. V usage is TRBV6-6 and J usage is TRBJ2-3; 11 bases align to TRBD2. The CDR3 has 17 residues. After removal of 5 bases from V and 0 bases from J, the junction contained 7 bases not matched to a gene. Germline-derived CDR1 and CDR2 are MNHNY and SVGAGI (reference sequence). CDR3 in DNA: TGTGCCAGCAGTACTAGCGGGGGCTTTCATAGCACAGATACGCAGTATTTT. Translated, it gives CASSTSGGFHSTDTQYF.

CDR3 sequence (DNA): TGCAGCGCGGCGCGGGGAAGGGGCAATGAGCAGTTCTTC. This sequence encodes CSAARGRGNEQFF. The V call is TRBV20-1, the J call TRBJ2-7; D possibly corresponds to TRBD2 (6 bases). The better agreement between TRBJ2-1 and the DNA end casts doubt on the J call. This CDR3 is built from 13 residues. Looked up from germline, CDR1 is DFQATT and CDR2 is SNEGSKA (reference sequence).

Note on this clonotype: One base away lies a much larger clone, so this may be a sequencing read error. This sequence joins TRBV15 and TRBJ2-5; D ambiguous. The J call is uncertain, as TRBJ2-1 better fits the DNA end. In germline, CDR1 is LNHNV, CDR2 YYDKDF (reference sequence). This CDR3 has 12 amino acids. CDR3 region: CATSRDYNEQFF. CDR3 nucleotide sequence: TGTGCCACCAGCAGAGACTACAATGAGCAGTTCTTC.

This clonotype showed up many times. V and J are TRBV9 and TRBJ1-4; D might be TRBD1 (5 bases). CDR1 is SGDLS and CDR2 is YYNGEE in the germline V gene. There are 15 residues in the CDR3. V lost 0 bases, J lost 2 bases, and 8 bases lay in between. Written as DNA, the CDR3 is TGTGCCAGCAGCGTAGCTTGGGGGACTAATGAAAAACTGTTTTTT. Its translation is CASSVAWGTNEKLFF.

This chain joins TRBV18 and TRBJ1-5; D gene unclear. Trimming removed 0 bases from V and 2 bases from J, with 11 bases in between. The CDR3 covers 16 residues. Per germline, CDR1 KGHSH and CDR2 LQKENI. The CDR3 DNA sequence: TGTGCCAGCTCACCACCGCTGCCCGTGGGCAATCAGCCCCAGCATTTT. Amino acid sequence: CASSPPLPVGNQPQHF.

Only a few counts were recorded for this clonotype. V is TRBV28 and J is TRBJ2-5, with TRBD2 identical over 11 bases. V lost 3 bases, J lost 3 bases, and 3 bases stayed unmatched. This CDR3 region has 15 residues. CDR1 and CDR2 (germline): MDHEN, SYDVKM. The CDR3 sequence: CASSFELAGEETQYF. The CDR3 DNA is TGTGCCAGCAGTTTCGAACTAGCGGGAGAAGAGACCCAGTACTTC.